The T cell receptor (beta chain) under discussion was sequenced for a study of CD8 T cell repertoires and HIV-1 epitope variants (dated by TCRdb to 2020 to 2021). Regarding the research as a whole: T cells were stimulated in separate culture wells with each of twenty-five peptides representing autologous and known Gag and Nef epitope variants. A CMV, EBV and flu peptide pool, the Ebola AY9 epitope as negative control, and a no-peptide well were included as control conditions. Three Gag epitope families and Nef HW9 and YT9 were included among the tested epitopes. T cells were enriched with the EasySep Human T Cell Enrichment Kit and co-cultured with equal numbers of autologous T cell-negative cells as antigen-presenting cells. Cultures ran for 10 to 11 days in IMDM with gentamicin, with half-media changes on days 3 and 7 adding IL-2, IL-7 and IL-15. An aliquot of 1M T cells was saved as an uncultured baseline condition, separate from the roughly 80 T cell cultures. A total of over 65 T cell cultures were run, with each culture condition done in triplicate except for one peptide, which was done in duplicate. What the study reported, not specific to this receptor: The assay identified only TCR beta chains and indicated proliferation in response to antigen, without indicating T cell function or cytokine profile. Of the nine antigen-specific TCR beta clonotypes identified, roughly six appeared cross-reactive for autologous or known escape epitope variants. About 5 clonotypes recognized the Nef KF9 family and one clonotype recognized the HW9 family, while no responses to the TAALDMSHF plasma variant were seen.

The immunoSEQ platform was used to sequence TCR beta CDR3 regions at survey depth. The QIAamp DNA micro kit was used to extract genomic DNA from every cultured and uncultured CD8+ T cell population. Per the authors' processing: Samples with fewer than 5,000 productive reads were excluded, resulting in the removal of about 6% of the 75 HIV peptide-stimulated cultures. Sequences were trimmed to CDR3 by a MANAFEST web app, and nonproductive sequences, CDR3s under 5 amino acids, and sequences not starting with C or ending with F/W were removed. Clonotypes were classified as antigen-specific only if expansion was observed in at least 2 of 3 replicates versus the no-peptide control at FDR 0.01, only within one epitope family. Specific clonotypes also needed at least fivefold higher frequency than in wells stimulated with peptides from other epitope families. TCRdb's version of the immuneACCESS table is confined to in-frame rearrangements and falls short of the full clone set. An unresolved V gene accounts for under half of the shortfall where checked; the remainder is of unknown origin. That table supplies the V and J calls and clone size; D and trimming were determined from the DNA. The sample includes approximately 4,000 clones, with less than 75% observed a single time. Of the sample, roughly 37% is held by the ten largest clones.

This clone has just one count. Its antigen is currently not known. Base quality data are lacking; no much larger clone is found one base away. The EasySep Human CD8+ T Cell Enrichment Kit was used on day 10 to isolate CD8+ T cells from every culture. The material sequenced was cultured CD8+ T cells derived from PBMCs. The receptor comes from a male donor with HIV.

CDR3 loop: CASSYTGKGGYEQYF. The sequence in DNA is TGTGCCAGCAGCTATACAGGGAAGGGTGGCTACGAGCAGTACTTC. The chain is assembled from TRBV7-2 and TRBJ2-7; the D region possibly corresponds to TRBD1 (6 bases align). The CDR1 and CDR2 encoded by the germline V gene are SGHTA and FQGNSA. The CDR3 measures 15 amino acids from cysteine to phenylalanine. Kept here is only the CDR3 DNA, which spans 45 bases and is read in frame from base 1. Cut back by 4 bases and 3 bases, the V and J ends lie 16 bases apart.